The 28 T cell receptor beta chains below come from one sample, sequenced in a study of blood T cell repertoires in COVID-19. Sequencing was performed with immunoSEQ multiplex PCR; in TCRdb, only in-frame clones are kept and a portion is missing. Of under 45,000 clones in the sample, about 90% were seen once. The sample comprised peripheral blood. The source of these receptors is a man in his 60s with acute or convalescent COVID-19.

In its sample, this clone was seen a few times. V is TRBV6-2 or TRBV6-3 and J is TRBJ2-7; 8 bases match TRBD2. Germline CDR1 is MNHEY and CDR2 is SVGEGT. With 5 bases clipped from V and 0 bases from J, the junction kept 6 bases outside the gene matches. The CDR3 extends over 15 amino acids. Here the CDR3 DNA reads TGTGCCAGCAGTAGAGAGCGGGGGAGCTCCTACGAGCAGTACTTC. Translating gives CASSRERGSSYEQYF.

V and J are TRBV4-3 and TRBJ1-2, with D hard to call. The germline CDR1 and CDR2 sequences are LGHNA and YSLEER. V dropped 1 base and J dropped 3 bases, with 15 bases sitting between them. This CDR3 is 16 amino acids long. The CDR3 region is CASSQARTRADYGYTF. The CDR3 region has the DNA TGCGCCAGCAGCCAAGCTCGGACTCGTGCGGACTATGGCTACACCTTC.

This clone has a single count. The rearrangement links TRBV29-1 to TRBJ2-1; TRBD2 might be the D (7 bases). V shed 2 bases and J shed 2 bases, with 16 bases lying between them. There are 16 residues in the CDR3. Germline V lookup: CDR1 SQVTM, CDR2 ANQGSEA. The CDR3 coding sequence is TGCAGCGTTGAAAGTGTCGCGGGGGCCGCCTACAATGAGCAGTTCTTC. Amino acid sequence: CSVESVAGAAYNEQFF.

This chain uses TRBV6-1 with TRBJ1-5, with 10 bases fitting TRBD1. The CDR3 is made up of 18 amino acids. Germline values: CDR1 MNHNS, CDR2 SASEGT. Trimming removed 0 bases from V and 3 bases from J; junction bases left unmatched: 8. As DNA, the CDR3 is TGTGCCAGCAGTGAAGCTCCCGCCGGGACAGGGGACAATCAGCCCCAGCATTTT. It encodes CASSEAPAGTGDNQPQHF.

The gene calls are TRBV11-1 and TRBJ2-7; TRBD1 matches 7 bases. Losses at the gene ends were 4 bases for V and 6 bases for J; bases not matched to a gene: 12. Germline CDR1 SGHAT, CDR2 FQDESV (reference sequence). This CDR3 has 15 amino acids. CDR3 sequence (DNA): TGTGCCAGCAGCTCGTTAGACAGGGATGGCCCCGAGCAGTACTTC. This codes for CASSSLDRDGPEQYF.

The J gene is TRBJ1-2, the V gene TRBV3-1 (or the pseudogene TRBV3-2); D remains unclear. CDR3 length equals 17 residues. Germline-derived CDR1 and CDR2 are LGHDT and YNNKEL (reference sequence). V lost 0 bases and J 3 bases, leaving 17 bases between the germline ends. The CDR3 DNA is TGTGCCAGCAGCCAAGACTTTATTCGAACGTCAGACTATGGCTACACCTTC. It specifies CASSQDFIRTSDYGYTF.

The J gene is TRBJ1-5, the V gene TRBV15; D is possibly TRBD1 (6 bases). The germline CDR1 and CDR2 sequences are LNHNV and YYDKDF (reference sequence). The length of the CDR3 is 15 residues. Trimming shortened V by 0 bases and J by 6 bases, and 12 bases separated the two germline ends. The CDR3 DNA reads TGTGCCACCAGCAGAGATCCAGGGGCAGGTCAGCCCCAGCATTTT. Protein sequence: CATSRDPGAGQPQHF.

The V and J genes are TRBV5-1 and TRBJ2-1; 7 bases are a match to TRBD2. Germline values: CDR1 SGHRS, CDR2 YFSETQ. The CDR3 extends over 16 amino acids. With V trimmed by 0 bases and J by 10 bases, 13 bases remained unmatched. CDR3 nucleotides: TGCGCCAGCAGCTTGGGAGCGGGGTCCCGGCCAGGGGAGCAGTTCTTC. Protein sequence: CASSLGAGSRPGEQFF.

V is TRBV27 and J is TRBJ2-6, with D perhaps matching TRBD2 (6 bases). V was cut by 5 bases and J by 4 bases, with 15 bases left in between. This CDR3 has 16 amino acids. Germline assignment: CDR1 MNHEY and CDR2 SMNVEV (reference sequence). CDR3 region: CASSPIGGSGANVLTF. For the CDR3, the DNA is TGTGCCAGCAGTCCCATCGGGGGATCAGGGGCCAACGTCCTGACTTTC.

The gene calls are TRBV29-1 and TRBJ2-1, with D maybe TRBD2 (5 bases). Trimming took 2 bases from V and 8 from J, leaving 10 bases between them. This CDR3 has 12 amino acids. Germline assignment: CDR1 SQVTM and CDR2 ANQGSEA. CDR3 protein: CSVELAGDEQFF. DNA for the CDR3: TGCAGCGTTGAACTAGCCGGTGATGAGCAGTTCTTC.

The V call is TRBV9, the J call TRBJ2-3; TRBD2 matches at 10 bases. CDR1 SGDLS and CDR2 YYNGEE come from the germline V gene. The CDR3 loop spans 15 amino acids. With V trimmed by 4 bases and J by 4 bases, 6 bases remained unmatched. CDR3 region: CASSFTSGVPDTQYF. The CDR3 DNA sequence: TGTGCCAGCAGCTTTACTAGCGGGGTGCCAGATACGCAGTATTTT. Based on the CDR3 plus reference TRBV9 and TRBJ2-3, the full variable domain is DSGVTQTPKHLITATGQRVTLRCSPRSGDLSVYWYQQSLDQGLQFLIQYYNGEERAKGNILERFSAQQFPDLHSELNLSSLELGDSALYFCASSFTSGVPDTQYFGPGTRLTVL.

The gene calls are TRBV2 and TRBJ1-2; a weak D match, TRBD1 (6 bases). This CDR3 comprises 17 residues. V was pared by 3 bases and J by 0 bases, with 17 bases between. Germline lookup yields CDR1 SNHLY and CDR2 FYNNEI. CDR3 sequence reads: CASSDGTQEFSNYGYTF. In nucleotides, the CDR3 is TGTGCCAGCAGTGATGGGACACAAGAATTTTCTAACTATGGCTACACCTTC.

V and J are TRBV6-2 or TRBV6-3 and TRBJ2-7, with no clear D. The germline gives CDR1 MNHEY, CDR2 SVGEGT. The CDR3 has 13 residues. Trimming cost V 0 bases and J 3 bases, with 6 bases left between them. CDR3 amino acids: CASSYSYGYEQYF. In DNA, the CDR3 is TGTGCCAGCAGTTACTCATACGGCTACGAGCAGTACTTC.

J is TRBJ2-1 and V is TRBV9; 12 nucleotides match TRBD2. The CDR3 consists of 15 residues. Looked up from germline, CDR1 is SGDLS and CDR2 is YYNGEE. V lost 4 bases and J lost 4; bases outside the gene matches: 3. Written as DNA, the CDR3 is TGTGCCAGCAGCCAAGGACTAGCGGGGTACAATGAGCAGTTCTTC. The encoded protein is CASSQGLAGYNEQFF.

This rearrangement joins TRBV7-3 to TRBJ2-3, with TRBD2 matching over 13 bases. The CDR3 loop spans 16 amino acids. The V and J ends lost 2 bases and 2 bases, in that order; junction bases with no gene match: 1. Germline lookup yields CDR1 SGHTA and CDR2 FQGTGA. The CDR3 region has the DNA TGTGCCAGCAGCTTAGGGACTAGCGGGGCCACAGATACGCAGTATTTT. The encoded protein is CASSLGTSGATDTQYF. Based on the CDR3 plus reference TRBV7-3 and TRBJ2-3, the full variable domain is GAGVSQTPSNKVTEKGKYVELRCDPISGHTALYWYRQSLGQGPEFLIYFQGTGAADDSGLPNDRFFAVRPEGSVSTLKIQRTERGDSAVYLCASSLGTSGATDTQYFGPGTRLTVL.

The V call is TRBV30, the J call TRBJ1-3; 9 bases map to TRBD1. Germline V gene lookup returns CDR1 GTSNPN and CDR2 SVGIG (reference sequence). Germline trimming cut 2 bases from V and 11 bases from J; bases unmatched to any gene: 19. The CDR3 contains 17 residues. CDR3 protein: CAWSNLVGTGSLKAIYF. The CDR3 DNA reads TGTGCCTGGAGTAACCTGGTGGGGACAGGGAGCTTAAAGGCCATATATTTT.

The J gene is TRBJ2-5, the V gene TRBV5-1, with 8 bases aligning to TRBD1. This CDR3 has 15 amino acids. The germline V gene encodes CDR1 SGHRS and CDR2 YFSETQ. The junction had 8 bases not matched to a gene; V was cut back by 4 bases and J by 3 bases. The CDR3 is CASSTGQVREETQYF. CDR3 DNA sequence: TGCGCCAGCAGCACGGGACAGGTCCGAGAAGAGACCCAGTACTTC.

The V call is TRBV30, the J call TRBJ2-1, with D maybe TRBD1 (6 bases). Germline CDR1 and CDR2: GTSNPN and SVGIG (reference sequence). There are 13 residues in the CDR3. The V and J ends lost 5 bases and 8 bases respectively, with 16 bases between them. In DNA form, the CDR3 reads TGTGCCTGGGCTCTTGGGGGCGTCGATGAGCAGTTCTTC. This translates into CAWALGGVDEQFF.

The CDR3 DNA sequence: TGTGCCAGCAATACCGGGACAGAGCAGTACTTC. Translation: CASNTGTEQYF. The chain has TRBV6-5 and TRBJ2-7; perhaps TRBD1 as D (6 bases). Germline CDR1 MNHEY, CDR2 SVGAGI. The CDR3 is 11 amino acids. V lost 7 bases and J lost 7, with 11 bases in between.

V usage is TRBV13 and J usage is TRBJ2-7, with 9 bases matching TRBD1. Germline loops: CDR1 PRHDT, CDR2 FYEKMQ (reference sequence). With V trimmed by 0 bases and J by 2 bases, 8 bases remained unmatched. This CDR3 is 17 amino acids long. The CDR3 DNA reads TGTGCCAGCAGCTTAGGCGGACAGGGGAGCCGTACCTACGAGCAGTACTTC. Its translation: CASSLGGQGSRTYEQYF.

This clone has only one observation. The V gene is TRBV5-6, the J gene TRBJ2-7; 7 bases match TRBD1. CDR1 and CDR2 (germline): SGHDT, YYEEEE. Losses at the gene ends were 4 bases for V and 5 bases for J; bases not matched to a gene: 12. The CDR3 is 15 amino acids. CDR3 loop: CASSNYDRVSHEQYF. The DNA of the CDR3 is TGTGCCAGCAGCAATTACGACAGGGTTTCACACGAGCAGTACTTC.

The V and J genes are TRBV10-3 and TRBJ1-1; 11 bases are shared with TRBD1. The CDR3 length is 17 residues. V dropped 6 bases and J dropped 1; count of bases not matched to a gene: 10. Germline V CDR1 and CDR2: ENHRY, SYGVKD. CDR3 in amino acids: CAISPGTGGGPNTEAFF. Written as DNA, the CDR3 is TGTGCCATCAGCCCCGGGACAGGGGGGGGACCGAACACTGAAGCTTTCTTT.

The rearrangement uses TRBV18 and TRBJ1-5; D is unclear. The CDR3 spans 14 residues. The V gene lost 4 bases and the J gene lost 2 bases, with 9 bases spanning the gap. Germline CDR1 and CDR2: KGHSH and LQKENI. CDR3 residues: CASSLYEGNQPQHF. As DNA, the CDR3 is TGTGCCAGCTCACTCTATGAGGGCAATCAGCCCCAGCATTTT.

V is TRBV2 and J is TRBJ2-3, with D perhaps TRBD1 (6 bases). The CDR3 totals 14 residues. V lost 7 bases and J lost 1, with 12 bases in between. Germline V gene data show CDR1 as SNHLY and CDR2 as FYNNEI. The CDR3: CASNYRVGTDTQYF. CDR3 sequence (DNA): TGTGCCAGCAATTACAGGGTGGGCACAGATACGCAGTATTTT. Variable domain in full (rest from reference TRBV2 and TRBJ2-3): EPEVTQTPSHQVTQMGQEVILRCVPISNHLYFYWYRQILGQKVEFLVSFYNNEISEKSEIFDDQFSVERPDGSNFTLKIRSTKLEDSAMYFCASNYRVGTDTQYFGPGTRLTVL.

This chain links TRBV5-6 with TRBJ2-7; 7 bases align to TRBD2. V gave up 2 bases and J gave up 0 bases; unmatched junction bases: 2. This CDR3 is built from 14 residues. The germline CDR1 and CDR2 sequences are SGHDT and YYEEEE. The CDR3 DNA is TGTGCCAGCAGCTTAAAGCGGGGCTCCTACGAGCAGTACTTC. Encoded protein: CASSLKRGSYEQYF.

The rearrangement joins TRBV24-1 to TRBJ1-2; possibly TRBD1 for D (6 bases). Germline assignment: CDR1 KGHDR and CDR2 SFDVKD. The CDR3 extends over 14 amino acids. V dropped 4 bases and J dropped 4 bases, with 12 bases sitting between them. The CDR3 protein is CATSDPGRGYGYTF. CDR3 nucleotide sequence: TGTGCCACCAGTGACCCAGGCAGGGGCTATGGCTACACCTTC.

This chain connects TRBV20-1 to TRBJ2-3; weak D call: TRBD2 (5 bases). The V and J ends lost 6 bases and 9 bases respectively, with 10 bases between them. From germline, CDR1 is DFQATT and CDR2 SNEGSKA (reference sequence). The CDR3 spans 10 residues. CDR3 nucleotides: TGCAGTGCCCTCACGGGGACGCAGTATTTT. Its translation is CSALTGTQYF.

J is TRBJ1-3 and V is TRBV9; 11 nucleotides match TRBD1. Germline V lookup: CDR1 SGDLS, CDR2 YYNGEE. V lost 4 bases and J lost 1; bases outside the gene matches: 10. This CDR3 has 18 residues. CDR3 coding DNA: TGTGCCAGCAGCCCCTCCATAGGACAGGGGGCTTCTGGAAACACCATATATTTT. The encoded protein is CASSPSIGQGASGNTIYF.